Listed below are T cell receptor beta chains from one sample, sequenced in a study of T cell responses to AZD1222 COVID-19 vaccine. The assay was immunoSEQ multiplex PCR, and TCRdb's table has in-frame clones only and misses some. Of 100,000 to 130,000 clones listed, around 90% are singletons. Material: peripheral blood, obtained on day 0 of AZD1222 vaccination. These receptors originate from an adult in good health. The CDR3 runs from the conserved cysteine through the conserved F or W. Each record gives: D gene, clone size, J gene, V gene, CDR3 protein, CDR3 DNA. The D gene is left open where the match is weak. The listing skips clone size in some rows; elsewhere it reads once, few, many or a size class.

d_gene: .; abundance: .; j_gene: TRBJ1-2; v_gene: TRBV7-3; CDR3aa: CASSLVPDSSYGYTF; CDR3nt: TGTGCCAGCAGCTTAGTCCCCGACAGCTCCTACGGCTACACCTTC
d_gene: TRBD1; abundance: .; j_gene: TRBJ1-2; v_gene: TRBV29-1; CDR3aa: CSARQGDYGYTF; CDR3nt: TGCAGCGCCCGACAGGGTGACTATGGCTACACCTTC
d_gene: .; abundance: .; j_gene: TRBJ2-2; v_gene: TRBV6-5; CDR3aa: CASSYFGGHTGELFF; CDR3nt: TGTGCCAGCAGTTACTTCGGTGGACACACCGGGGAGCTGTTTTTT
d_gene: .; abundance: .; j_gene: TRBJ1-1; v_gene: TRBV12-5; CDR3aa: CASGQQGNTEAFF; CDR3nt: TGTGCTAGTGGCCAACAGGGGAACACTGAAGCTTTCTTT
d_gene: TRBD1; abundance: once; j_gene: TRBJ2-2; v_gene: TRBV4-3; CDR3aa: CASSQTAGQGVTNTGELFF; CDR3nt: TGCGCCAGCAGCCAAACCGCGGGACAGGGGGTGACGAACACCGGGGAGCTGTTTTTT
d_gene: .; abundance: .; j_gene: TRBJ1-2; v_gene: TRBV6-2/TRBV6-3; CDR3aa: CASSYPTGYRGYGYTF; CDR3nt: TGTGCCAGCAGTTACCCTACCGGATATAGGGGGTATGGCTACACCTTC
d_gene: TRBD2; abundance: .; j_gene: TRBJ2-7; v_gene: TRBV7-9; CDR3aa: CASSLALSGLAGNEQYF; CDR3nt: TGTGCCAGCAGCTTAGCGCTGTCGGGACTAGCGGGAAACGAGCAGTACTTC
d_gene: .; abundance: .; j_gene: TRBJ2-7; v_gene: TRBV27; CDR3aa: CASSSDPRAGQAYEQYF; CDR3nt: TGTGCCAGCAGTTCTGACCCCCGGGCAGGGCAGGCCTACGAGCAGTACTTC
d_gene: .; abundance: .; j_gene: TRBJ1-1; v_gene: TRBV2; CDR3aa: CASSARTRNTEAFF; CDR3nt: TGTGCCAGCAGTGCGAGGACACGGAACACTGAAGCTTTCTTT
d_gene: .; abundance: .; j_gene: TRBJ2-3; v_gene: TRBV6-5; CDR3aa: CASSYAVTGTDTQYF; CDR3nt: TGTGCCAGCAGTTACGCTGTGACAGGCACAGATACGCAGTATTTT
d_gene: .; abundance: .; j_gene: TRBJ1-6; v_gene: TRBV5-1; CDR3aa: CASSLDQISPLHF; CDR3nt: TGCGCCAGCAGCTTGGACCAGATTTCACCCCTCCACTTT
d_gene: .; abundance: .; j_gene: TRBJ1-1; v_gene: TRBV3-1/TRBV3-2; CDR3aa: CASSAMGGSTEAFF; CDR3nt: TGTGCCAGCAGCGCAATGGGAGGCAGCACTGAAGCTTTCTTT
d_gene: TRBD1; abundance: .; j_gene: TRBJ2-7; v_gene: TRBV10-3; CDR3aa: CAISQMPGQGYEQYF; CDR3nt: TGTGCCATCAGTCAAATGCCGGGACAGGGCTACGAGCAGTACTTC
d_gene: .; abundance: few; j_gene: TRBJ2-3; v_gene: TRBV9; CDR3aa: CASSVPGGFRGDTQYF; CDR3nt: TGTGCCAGCAGCGTACCCGGGGGCTTTAGGGGAGATACGCAGTATTTT
d_gene: .; abundance: .; j_gene: TRBJ2-2; v_gene: TRBV27; CDR3aa: CASSLRTLNGGELFF; CDR3nt: TGTGCCAGCAGTCTCCGGACCCTGAATGGCGGGGAGCTGTTTTTT
d_gene: .; abundance: .; j_gene: TRBJ1-1; v_gene: TRBV2; CDR3aa: CALYRELNTEAFF; CDR3nt: TGTGCCCTATATAGGGAATTGAACACTGAAGCTTTCTTT
d_gene: TRBD1; abundance: .; j_gene: TRBJ2-5; v_gene: TRBV3-1/TRBV3-2; CDR3aa: CASSLGTANIFQETQYF; CDR3nt: TGTGCCAGCAGCCTCGGGACAGCAAATATATTCCAAGAGACCCAGTACTTC
d_gene: TRBD2; abundance: .; j_gene: TRBJ2-1; v_gene: TRBV13; CDR3aa: CASSTKRTSGNNEQFF; CDR3nt: TGTGCCAGCAGCACTAAACGGACTAGCGGTAACAATGAGCAGTTCTTC
d_gene: .; abundance: .; j_gene: TRBJ1-6; v_gene: TRBV30; CDR3aa: CAGSSSYNSPLHF; CDR3nt: TGTGCCGGCTCAAGCTCCTATAATTCACCCCTCCACTTT
d_gene: .; abundance: .; j_gene: TRBJ1-3; v_gene: TRBV3-1/TRBV3-2; CDR3aa: CASSQAPGRLSGNTIYF; CDR3nt: TGTGCCAGCAGCCAAGCCCCCGGACGGCTCTCTGGAAACACCATATATTTT
d_gene: .; abundance: .; j_gene: TRBJ1-1; v_gene: TRBV19; CDR3aa: CASTPMERVLTEAFF; CDR3nt: TGTGCCAGCACGCCGATGGAGCGGGTGTTAACTGAAGCTTTCTTT
d_gene: TRBD1; abundance: .; j_gene: TRBJ2-7; v_gene: TRBV28; CDR3aa: CASSPGTGAARGYEQYF; CDR3nt: TGTGCCAGCAGCCCCGGGACAGGGGCCGCCCGTGGCTACGAGCAGTACTTC
d_gene: TRBD2; abundance: .; j_gene: TRBJ2-1; v_gene: TRBV9; CDR3aa: CASSGRHTGLEFGEQFF; CDR3nt: TGTGCCAGCAGCGGGCGCCACACGGGACTAGAGTTTGGTGAGCAGTTCTTC
d_gene: .; abundance: .; j_gene: TRBJ1-5; v_gene: TRBV6-4; CDR3aa: CASSDGPNQPQHF; CDR3nt: TGTGCCAGCAGTGACGGACCCAATCAGCCCCAGCATTTT
d_gene: .; abundance: .; j_gene: TRBJ1-4; v_gene: TRBV30; CDR3aa: CAWVSGTSNEKLFF; CDR3nt: TGTGCCTGGGTCTCCGGGACCTCTAATGAAAAACTGTTTTTT
d_gene: TRBD2; abundance: .; j_gene: TRBJ2-3; v_gene: TRBV28; CDR3aa: CASSFSTAGGYTDTQYF; CDR3nt: TGTGCCAGCAGTTTTAGTACAGCGGGAGGATACACAGATACGCAGTATTTT
d_gene: .; abundance: .; j_gene: TRBJ2-3; v_gene: TRBV29-1; CDR3aa: CSVGSMDDTQYF; CDR3nt: TGCAGCGTCGGTTCTATGGACGATACGCAGTATTTT
d_gene: TRBD1; abundance: .; j_gene: TRBJ1-2; v_gene: TRBV19; CDR3aa: CASSIALDRGQNTYPQLGYTF; CDR3nt: TGTGCCAGTAGTATAGCCCTCGACAGGGGGCAAAATACCTATCCTCAACTGGGCTACACCTTC
d_gene: .; abundance: .; j_gene: TRBJ2-3; v_gene: TRBV3-1/TRBV3-2; CDR3aa: CASSQEGVWSLYF; CDR3nt: TGTGCCAGCAGCCAAGAGGGAGTTTGGTCCCTGTACTTT
d_gene: .; abundance: .; j_gene: TRBJ1-2; v_gene: TRBV5-1; CDR3aa: CASSLGAGDIYGYTF; CDR3nt: TGCGCCAGCAGCTTGGGGGCAGGCGATATCTATGGCTACACCTTC
d_gene: TRBD1; abundance: .; j_gene: TRBJ1-1; v_gene: TRBV6-5; CDR3aa: CASSSFATGTTEAFF; CDR3nt: TGTGCCAGCAGTTCATTTGCGACAGGGACCACTGAAGCTTTCTTT
d_gene: .; abundance: .; j_gene: TRBJ1-5; v_gene: TRBV5-6; CDR3aa: CASRAYGMGNQPQHF; CDR3nt: TGTGCCAGCAGGGCTTACGGAATGGGAAATCAGCCCCAGCATTTT
d_gene: TRBD2; abundance: .; j_gene: TRBJ2-1; v_gene: TRBV7-6; CDR3aa: CASAGTSRDNEQFF; CDR3nt: TGTGCCAGCGCCGGGACTAGCAGAGACAATGAGCAGTTCTTC
d_gene: .; abundance: .; j_gene: TRBJ1-1; v_gene: TRBV5-4; CDR3aa: CASSRDKNTEAFF; CDR3nt: TGTGCCAGCAGCCGGGACAAAAACACTGAAGCTTTCTTT
d_gene: .; abundance: .; j_gene: TRBJ2-1; v_gene: TRBV15; CDR3aa: CATSRDFPGIGTGNEQFF; CDR3nt: TGTGCCACCAGCAGAGACTTCCCCGGTATAGGAACAGGGAATGAGCAGTTCTTC
d_gene: TRBD1; abundance: .; j_gene: TRBJ1-1; v_gene: TRBV30; CDR3aa: CAWSRDRGKVGAFF; CDR3nt: TGTGCCTGGAGTCGCGACAGGGGGAAGGTAGGAGCTTTCTTT
d_gene: .; abundance: .; j_gene: TRBJ2-1; v_gene: TRBV6-2/TRBV6-3; CDR3aa: CASSYVRRDEQFF; CDR3nt: TGTGCCAGCAGTTACGTTAGGCGGGATGAGCAGTTCTTC
d_gene: .; abundance: .; j_gene: TRBJ2-3; v_gene: TRBV18; CDR3aa: CASSPQGHPLDTQYF; CDR3nt: TGTGCCAGCTCACCGCAGGGACATCCCTTGGATACGCAGTATTTT
d_gene: .; abundance: .; j_gene: TRBJ2-7; v_gene: TRBV19; CDR3aa: CASSIELTYEQYF; CDR3nt: TGTGCCAGTAGTATAGAACTAACCTACGAGCAGTACTTC
d_gene: .; abundance: .; j_gene: TRBJ2-1; v_gene: TRBV7-9; CDR3aa: CASIPGGLGRHEQFF; CDR3nt: TGTGCCAGCATCCCCGGTGGGCTAGGGCGCCATGAGCAGTTCTTC
d_gene: TRBD1; abundance: .; j_gene: TRBJ1-2; v_gene: TRBV9; CDR3aa: CASSGRGTGGGYTF; CDR3nt: TGTGCCAGTTCGGGTCGGGGGACAGGGGGTGGCTACACCTTC
d_gene: .; abundance: few; j_gene: TRBJ1-3; v_gene: TRBV2; CDR3aa: CASSVSSGNTIYF; CDR3nt: TGTGCCAGCAGTGTTAGTTCTGGAAACACCATATATTTT
d_gene: TRBD1; abundance: .; j_gene: TRBJ2-2; v_gene: TRBV4-3; CDR3aa: CASSQGTGTNTGELFF; CDR3nt: TGCGCCAGCAGCCAAGGGACAGGGACGAACACCGGGGAGCTGTTTTTT
d_gene: .; abundance: .; j_gene: TRBJ2-1; v_gene: TRBV5-4; CDR3aa: CASSKRVGAKNNEQFF; CDR3nt: TGTGCCAGCAGCAAAAGGGTGGGGGCGAAGAACAATGAGCAGTTCTTC
d_gene: TRBD2; abundance: .; j_gene: TRBJ2-2; v_gene: TRBV6-5; CDR3aa: CASRRAGTNTGELFF; CDR3nt: TGTGCCAGCAGGAGAGCGGGAACGAACACCGGGGAGCTGTTTTTT
d_gene: TRBD1; abundance: .; j_gene: TRBJ2-7; v_gene: TRBV3-1/TRBV3-2; CDR3aa: CASSHNRDSETYEQYF; CDR3nt: TGTGCCAGCAGCCATAACCGGGACAGCGAAACCTACGAGCAGTACTTC
d_gene: .; abundance: few; j_gene: TRBJ1-4; v_gene: TRBV7-2; CDR3aa: CASSRGVQEKLFF; CDR3nt: TGTGCCAGCAGCCGAGGGGTGCAGGAAAAACTGTTTTTT
d_gene: TRBD1; abundance: .; j_gene: TRBJ2-7; v_gene: TRBV23-1; CDR3aa: CASSQQSGQGTYEQYF; CDR3nt: TGCGCCAGCAGTCAACAGTCGGGACAGGGCACCTACGAGCAGTACTTC
d_gene: .; abundance: .; j_gene: TRBJ1-4; v_gene: TRBV10-1; CDR3aa: CANPTVREEKLFF; CDR3nt: TGCGCCAACCCGACAGTGAGGGAGGAAAAACTGTTTTTT
d_gene: TRBD1; abundance: once; j_gene: TRBJ1-1; v_gene: TRBV15; CDR3aa: CATSRVPGQQAFF; CDR3nt: TGTGCCACCAGCAGAGTTCCGGGACAGCAAGCTTTCTTT
d_gene: .; abundance: .; j_gene: TRBJ1-1; v_gene: TRBV6-6; CDR3aa: CASSSRANTEAFF; CDR3nt: TGTGCCAGCAGTTCCAGGGCGAACACTGAAGCTTTCTTT
d_gene: .; abundance: .; j_gene: TRBJ2-1; v_gene: TRBV6-5; CDR3aa: CASKGGLYNEQFF; CDR3nt: TGTGCCAGCAAGGGGGGGCTGTACAATGAGCAGTTCTTC
d_gene: .; abundance: .; j_gene: TRBJ2-5; v_gene: TRBV28; CDR3aa: CASSLAQGKETQYF; CDR3nt: TGTGCCAGCAGTTTAGCACAGGGTAAAGAGACCCAGTACTTC
d_gene: .; abundance: .; j_gene: TRBJ1-2; v_gene: TRBV2; CDR3aa: CASSLDGNYGYTF; CDR3nt: TGTGCCAGCAGCCTGGACGGGAACTATGGCTACACCTTC